One and the same sample provided the 26 T cell receptor beta chains below, sequenced in a study of blood T cell repertoires in COVID-19 (dated by TCRdb to 2018 to 2020). Library creation used the immunoSEQ multiplex PCR assay. Held by TCRdb, this immuneACCESS table contains in-frame sequences only and omits some clones. Under half of the omission traces to an unresolved V gene where checked; the cause of the rest is unknown. The sample yields roughly 250,000 clones; around 82% were counted once. The ten largest clonotypes hold less than 4% of the sample. The sample consisted of PBMCs or T cells enriched from blood (not recorded which). Receptors originate from a woman in her thirties or forties who had been exposed to COVID-19.

In this sample, this clone turned up once. This chain connects TRBV4-1 to TRBJ2-3, with 15 positions matching TRBD2. This CDR3 has 17 residues. Germline V lookup: CDR1 MGHRA, CDR2 YSYEKL. V lost 0 bases, J lost 6 bases, and 4 bases stayed unmatched. The CDR3 DNA reads TGCGCCAGCAGCCAAGATACGGGACTAGCGGGGGGTGATACGCAGTATTTT. It encodes CASSQDTGLAGGDTQYF.

In the case of this clone: Within the sample, other DNA sequences also encode this same CDR3. The chain recombines TRBV27 with TRBJ2-7, with 10 bases fitting TRBD1. Germline CDR1 is MNHEY and CDR2 is SMNVEV (reference sequence). Losses at the gene ends were 4 bases for V and 1 base for J; bases not matched to a gene: 1. The CDR3 extends over 14 amino acids. CDR3 protein: CASSWTGGSYEQYF. The CDR3 DNA reads as TGTGCCAGCAGTTGGACAGGGGGGTCCTACGAGCAGTACTTC.

The rearrangement uses TRBV18 and TRBJ2-7, with 12 bases aligning to TRBD1. The V and J ends lost 3 bases and 4 bases, in that order; junction bases with no gene match: 4. Per the germline V gene, CDR1 is KGHSH and CDR2 is LQKENI. The CDR3 totals 15 residues. CDR3 nucleotide sequence: TGTGCCAGCTCACCGGGACAGGGGGCGGGGTACGAGCAGTACTTC. Amino acids: CASSPGQGAGYEQYF.

This chain joins TRBV11-2 and TRBJ2-3, with 9 bases aligning to TRBD2. The V and J ends lost 5 bases and 1 base, in that order; junction bases with no gene match: 1. Germline-derived CDR1 and CDR2 are SGHAT and FQNNGV. The CDR3 totals 14 residues. The CDR3 reads CASSRTSGTDTQYF. DNA for the CDR3: TGTGCCAGCAGCCGGACTAGCGGCACAGATACGCAGTATTTT.

The chain is built from TRBV6-5 and TRBJ1-2, with a weak D call TRBD1 (5 bases). In germline, CDR1 is MNHEY, CDR2 SVGAGI. Deletions cut 0 bases from V and 5 bases from J, with 10 bases between. The CDR3 spans 14 residues. In DNA, the CDR3 is TGTGCCAGCAGTTACTCGGCGGGACTTTATGGCTACACCTTC. Translation gives CASSYSAGLYGYTF.

The rearrangement joins TRBV4-1 to TRBJ2-5; perhaps TRBD1 as D (5 bases). The CDR3 extends over 17 amino acids. Per the germline V gene, CDR1 is MGHRA and CDR2 is YSYEKL. V shed 1 base and J shed 1 base, with 16 bases lying between them. The CDR3 sequence is CASSQVQGAPSQETQYF. The CDR3 nucleotides read TGCGCCAGCAGCCAAGTTCAAGGGGCCCCGAGCCAAGAGACCCAGTACTTC.

This clone showed up just once. The chain has TRBV29-1 and TRBJ1-4; TRBD1 might be the D (5 bases). Germline CDR1 and CDR2: SQVTM and ANQGSEA. V was trimmed by 4 bases and J by 7 bases, leaving 13 bases between them. The CDR3 has 13 residues. In DNA, the CDR3 is TGCAGCGTTGGGGGGGAGTTGGGTGAAAAACTGTTTTTT. This sequence encodes CSVGGELGEKLFF.

The chain has TRBV5-6 and TRBJ1-6; perhaps TRBD1 as D (6 bases). The germline V and J ends were trimmed by 5 bases and 6 bases, with 18 bases remaining between them. Germline V gene lookup returns CDR1 SGHDT and CDR2 YYEEEE. This CDR3 spans 16 amino acids. The CDR3 DNA follows: TGTGCCAGCAGTTCTCAACCGGGACAAATTAATTCACCCCTCCACTTT. It encodes CASSSQPGQINSPLHF.

The J gene is TRBJ2-1, the V gene TRBV7-3; TRBD2 agrees at 9 bases. The CDR3 length is 15 residues. Trimming at V came to 1 base and at J to 9 bases, leaving 7 bases not matched to a gene. Germline CDR1 is SGHTA and CDR2 is FQGTGA. The CDR3 is CASSLIVSGGSEQFF. The CDR3 bases are TGTGCCAGCAGCTTAATTGTTAGCGGGGGTAGTGAGCAGTTCTTC.

The V gene is TRBV12-3 or TRBV12-4, the J gene TRBJ1-3; D ambiguous. V lost 4 bases, J lost 4 bases, and 5 bases lay in between. The CDR3 spans 12 residues. DNA of the CDR3: TGTGCCAGCAGTTCGGGGGGAAACACCATATATTTT. Amino acid sequence: CASSSGGNTIYF.

Worth noting for this clone: This is likely an artifact of a read error, given a far larger clone one base away. The rearrangement uses TRBV5-8 and TRBJ1-1; a possible D gene is TRBD1 (6 bases). The CDR3 extends over 13 amino acids. V was shortened by 0 bases and J by 3 bases, with 6 bases between the two germline ends. CDR1 is SGHTS, CDR2 YDEGEE, per germline. CDR3 in DNA: TGTGCCAGCAGCTTGGACAGGGACACTGAAGCTTTCTTT. This gives the protein CASSLDRDTEAFF.

The V gene is TRBV6-5, the J gene TRBJ2-1, with 9 bases matching TRBD1. This CDR3 has 14 amino acids. Trimming took 4 bases from V and 12 from J; bases not matched to a gene: 10. Germline V gene data show CDR1 as MNHEY and CDR2 as SVGAGI. CDR3 in DNA: TGTGCCAGCAGTTCCGGGACAGGGATAAAGGGGCAGTTCTTC. It codes for CASSSGTGIKGQFF.

The chain links TRBV18 to TRBJ2-1; 11 nucleotides align to TRBD1. Germline V lookup: CDR1 KGHSH, CDR2 LQKENI. Trimming cost V 5 bases and J 7 bases; bases outside gene matches: 7. CDR3 size: 15 residues. The DNA of the CDR3 is TGTGCCAGCTCAACGGGGACAGGGGGTTGGAATGAGCAGTTCTTC. Translating it yields CASSTGTGGWNEQFF.

This rearrangement joins TRBV5-7 to TRBJ1-5; 7 bases align to TRBD1. TRBV5-7 is noted as an ORF with a role that remains uncertain. The junction had 12 bases not matched to a gene; V was cut back by 1 base and J by 2 bases. The CDR3 spans 18 residues. The CDR3 loop reads CASSLRYVRGYRNQPQHF. CDR3 in DNA: TGTGCCAGCAGCTTGCGGTACGTCAGGGGGTATCGCAATCAGCCCCAGCATTTT.

This chain uses TRBV7-2 with TRBJ1-2; no clear D. The CDR3 has 14 amino acids. Trimming stripped 5 bases from V and 2 bases from J, with 12 bases between. Germline V lookup: CDR1 SGHTA, CDR2 FQGNSA. The CDR3 sequence: CASSLYPGNYGYTF. The CDR3, as DNA: TGTGCCAGCAGCCTATACCCAGGAAACTATGGCTACACCTTC.

The chain joins TRBV18 to TRBJ2-7, with TRBD1 identical over 7 bases. This CDR3 comprises 16 residues. V shed 3 bases and J 0 bases; nucleotides not matched to a gene: 8. The germline V gene encodes CDR1 KGHSH and CDR2 LQKENI. CDR3 in amino acids: CASSPKAGGASYEQYF. CDR3 sequence (DNA): TGTGCCAGCTCACCCAAGGCAGGGGGTGCCTCCTACGAGCAGTACTTC.

The CDR3 is CASSLLGRGGYTF. The CDR3 DNA reads TGTGCCAGCAGCTTACTTGGCAGGGGCGGCTACACCTTC. The chain uses TRBV7-2 and TRBJ1-2, with D perhaps TRBD1 (6 bases). V was shortened by 2 bases and J by 8 bases, with 12 bases between the two germline ends. CDR3 length: 13 amino acids. The germline CDR1 and CDR2 sequences are SGHTA and FQGNSA.

The chain joins TRBV5-1 to TRBJ2-5; TRBD2 matches 9 bases. CDR3 size: 17 residues. The germline V gene has CDR1 SGHRS and CDR2 YFSETQ. Trimming removed 4 bases from V and 3 bases from J; junction bases left unmatched: 13. The CDR3 is CASSMRAGGPSKETQYF. The DNA for the CDR3 is TGCGCCAGCAGCATGAGAGCGGGGGGCCCTTCGAAAGAGACCCAGTACTTC. The entire variable domain, with the rest obtained from reference TRBV5-1 and TRBJ2-5, is as follows: KAGVTQTPRYLIKTRGQQVTLSCSPISGHRSVSWYQQTPGQGLQFLFEYFSETQRNKGNFPGRFSGRQFSNSRSEMNVSTLELGDSALYLCASSMRAGGPSKETQYFGPGTRLLVL.

The gene calls are TRBV6-5 and TRBJ2-3; 7 nucleotides align to TRBD1. The length of the CDR3 is 14 residues. V was pared by 4 bases and J by 7 bases, with 8 bases of the junction left unmatched. Looked up from germline, CDR1 is MNHEY and CDR2 is SVGAGI. The CDR3 nucleotides are TGTGCCAGCAGTTCCGGGACAGTCCCCAATACGCAGTATTTT. Its protein is CASSSGTVPNTQYF.

V is TRBV3-1 (or the pseudogene TRBV3-2) and J is TRBJ2-1, with 12 bases lining up with TRBD2. J gave up 7 bases and V 0 bases, and 4 bases lay outside the gene matches. Looked up from germline, CDR1 is LGHDT and CDR2 is YNNKEL (reference sequence). This CDR3 contains 16 residues. The CDR3 loop is CASSQDLAGGPNEQFF. The CDR3 bases are TGTGCCAGCAGCCAAGATCTAGCGGGGGGGCCAAATGAGCAGTTCTTC.

Within the sample, this clone is medium-sized (0.01 to 0.1%). The chain uses TRBV7-3 and TRBJ2-5; D perhaps matches TRBD1 (5 bases). The germline V gene has CDR1 SGHTA and CDR2 FQGTGA. The CDR3 length is 15 residues. Trimming shortened V by 6 bases and J by 1 base, and 15 bases separated the two germline ends. The CDR3 nucleotides are TGTGCCAGCAGTAGGGGCCCAACCGTCCAAGAGACCCAGTACTTC. As protein: CASSRGPTVQETQYF. The full variable domain, its missing parts supplied by reference TRBV7-3 and TRBJ2-5, is GAGVSQTPSNKVTEKGKYVELRCDPISGHTALYWYRQSLGQGPEFLIYFQGTGAADDSGLPNDRFFAVRPEGSVSTLKIQRTERGDSAVYLCASSRGPTVQETQYFGPGTRLLVL.

This clone occurred once. V usage is TRBV18 and J usage is TRBJ1-2; D might be TRBD1 (6 bases). Germline CDR1 reads KGHSH; CDR2 reads LQKENI. This CDR3 has 14 amino acids. With 9 bases removed from V and 1 base from J, the gap between germline ends came to 15 bases. Written as DNA, the CDR3 is TGTGCCAGTTCCAATAGACAGGATAACTATGGCTACACCTTC. This translates into CASSNRQDNYGYTF.

In its sample, this clone was seen once. For the CDR3, the DNA is TGTGCCAGCAGTTTCAAGGGACAGGGTGGCTATGGCTACACCTTC. It codes for CASSFKGQGGYGYTF. The chain carries TRBV27 and TRBJ1-2; TRBD1 agrees at 9 bases. The V segment lost 3 bases and the J segment 4 bases; nucleotides outside the gene matches: 6. CDR1 is MNHEY, CDR2 SMNVEV, per germline (reference sequence). The CDR3 runs to 15 residues.

The chain uses TRBV19 and TRBJ2-1; no clear D. Trimming shortened V by 3 bases and J by 2 bases, and 11 bases separated the two germline ends. CDR1 is LNHDA, CDR2 SQIVND, per germline (reference sequence). The CDR3 totals 15 residues. The CDR3: CASSILDTTYNEQFF. The CDR3 DNA follows: TGTGCCAGTAGTATTTTAGACACGACCTACAATGAGCAGTTCTTC. The full variable domain, rest sourced from reference TRBV19 and TRBJ2-1, is DGGITQSPKYLFRKEGQNVTLSCEQNLNHDAMYWYRQDPGQGLRLIYYSQIVNDFQKGDIAEGYSVSREKKESFPLTVTSAQKNPTAFYLCASSILDTTYNEQFFGPGTRLTVL.

This clone is a singleton in its sample. The rearrangement uses TRBV18 and TRBJ2-5; no firm D call. The germline V gene has CDR1 KGHSH and CDR2 LQKENI. The V gene lost 2 bases and the J gene lost 1 base, with 14 bases spanning the gap. The CDR3 length is 16 residues. CDR3 sequence: CASSPVPPSFQETQYF. CDR3 coding DNA: TGTGCCAGCTCACCAGTTCCTCCTTCCTTCCAAGAGACCCAGTACTTC.

The chain is built from TRBV28 and TRBJ1-1; tentatively, D is TRBD1 (6 bases). The CDR3 sequence is 14 residues long. The germline V and J ends were trimmed by 3 bases and 1 base, with 9 bases remaining between them. CDR1 and CDR2 (germline): MDHEN, SYDVKM. This CDR3 reads CASSFGTTNTEAFF. Here the CDR3 DNA reads TGTGCCAGCAGTTTTGGGACAACGAACACTGAAGCTTTCTTT.